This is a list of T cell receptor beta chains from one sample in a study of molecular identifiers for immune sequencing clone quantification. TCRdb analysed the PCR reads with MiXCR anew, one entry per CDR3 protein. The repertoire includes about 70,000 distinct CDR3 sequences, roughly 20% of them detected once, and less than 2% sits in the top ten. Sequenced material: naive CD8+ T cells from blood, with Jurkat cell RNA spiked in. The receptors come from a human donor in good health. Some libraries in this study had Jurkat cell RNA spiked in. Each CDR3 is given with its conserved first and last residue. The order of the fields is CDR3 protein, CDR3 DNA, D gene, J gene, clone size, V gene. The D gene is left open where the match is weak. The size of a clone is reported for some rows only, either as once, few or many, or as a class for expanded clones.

CDR3: CASSLVLGQGTDTQYF; DNA: TGTGCCAGCAGTTTAGTTTTGGGACAGGGCACAGATACGCAGTATTTT; D: TRBD1; J: TRBJ2-3; size: many; V: TRBV27
CDR3: CASSLQPGADTQYF; DNA: TGTGCCAGCAGTCTCCAGCCAGGGGCAGATACGCAGTATTTT; D: -; J: TRBJ2-3; size: many; V: TRBV28
CDR3: CASSPLAGDYNEQFF; DNA: TGTGCCAGCAGCCCTCTAGCGGGAGACTACAATGAGCAGTTCTTC; D: TRBD2; J: TRBJ2-1; size: many; V: TRBV7-2
CDR3: CASSYILGGSGLGVYEQYF; DNA: TGTGCCAGCAGTTACATCCTCGGCGGGAGTGGACTTGGGGTCTACGAGCAGTACTTC; D: TRBD2; J: TRBJ2-7; size: many; V: TRBV6-2/TRBV6-3
CDR3: CAWRVRDNTYNSPLHF; DNA: TGTGCCTGGAGGGTGAGGGACAACACCTATAATTCACCCCTCCACTTT; D: -; J: TRBJ1-6; size: many; V: TRBV30
CDR3: CASSRRRDSRYPHYGYTF; DNA: TGTGCCAGCAGCCGAAGAAGGGACAGCCGGTACCCCCACTATGGCTACACCTTC; D: TRBD1; J: TRBJ1-2; size: many; V: TRBV3-1
CDR3: CASSFRLAGMAGELFF; DNA: TGTGCCAGCAGCTTTAGGTTAGCGGGAATGGCCGGGGAGCTGTTTTTT; D: TRBD2; J: TRBJ2-2; size: many; V: TRBV11-3
CDR3: CASSEVLGLGTDTQYF; DNA: TGTGCCAGCAGTGAAGTGTTGGGACTTGGCACAGATACGCAGTATTTT; D: -; J: TRBJ2-3; size: many; V: TRBV27
CDR3: CASSTPPGPHYNEQFF; DNA: TGTGCCAGTAGTACGCCCCCCGGACCTCATTACAATGAGCAGTTCTTC; D: -; J: TRBJ2-1; size: few; V: TRBV19
CDR3: CASSSRLQGTGEQYF; DNA: TGTGCCAGCAGTTCGAGATTACAGGGAACCGGCGAGCAGTACTTC; D: -; J: TRBJ2-7; size: many; V: TRBV6-5
CDR3: CASSAENAEAFF; DNA: TGTGCCAGCAGCGCAGAGAACGCCGAGGCTTTCTTT; D: -; J: TRBJ1-1; size: many; V: TRBV9
CDR3: CASSLLGAYEQYF; DNA: TGTGCCAGCAGCTTGCTAGGGGCCTACGAGCAGTACTTC; D: -; J: TRBJ2-7; size: many; V: TRBV7-9
CDR3: CASSLFLAGGPDEQYF; DNA: TGTGCCAGCAGCTTATTTCTAGCGGGAGGTCCCGACGAGCAGTACTTC; D: TRBD2; J: TRBJ2-7; size: few; V: TRBV7-9
CDR3: CASSNAGRSYEQYF; DNA: TGTGCCAGCAGCAACGCGGGACGGTCCTACGAGCAGTACTTC; D: -; J: TRBJ2-7; size: many; V: TRBV6-5
CDR3: CASSTQKAVGEQYF; DNA: TGTGCCAGCAGCACCCAAAAGGCGGTGGGGGAGCAGTACTTC; D: -; J: TRBJ2-7; size: many; V: TRBV13
CDR3: CASSLFGTTTAYEQYF; DNA: TGTGCCAGCAGTTTATTCGGGACTACCACAGCCTACGAGCAGTACTTC; D: TRBD2; J: TRBJ2-7; size: -; V: TRBV27
CDR3: CASSFSNSRHEQFF; DNA: TGTGCCAGCAGTTTCTCCAACAGTCGCCATGAGCAGTTCTTC; D: -; J: TRBJ2-1; size: few; V: TRBV28
CDR3: CASSLLPPEQFF; DNA: TGTGCCAGCAGCTTACTGCCCCCTGAGCAGTTCTTC; D: -; J: TRBJ2-1; size: many; V: TRBV13